Following are 21 T cell receptor beta chains from one sample sequenced in a study of vaccination effects on CD4 cells after COVID-19. Antigens of these TCRs are unknown. Generated by immunoSEQ multiplex PCR, the TCRdb table keeps only in-frame clones and is missing some. The sample includes about 27,000 clones, roughly two thirds seen only once; the top ten take under 12%. In the ViraFEST assay, antigen-specific CD4+ clonotypes were identified by expansion after peptide-pool stimulation. Investigators separated out CD4+ T cells once around nine days of culture had passed. Prior SARS-CoV-2 infection was absent in the vaccine recipients, as shown by negative nucleocapsid antibodies. Specimen: CD4+ T cells from PBMCs cultured with SARS-CoV-2 spike peptides, collected before COVID-19 vaccination. Receptor source: a human donor who received a COVID-19 vaccine.

V and J are TRBV4-1 and TRBJ2-7; 14 nucleotides line up with TRBD2. Germline values: CDR1 MGHRA, CDR2 YSYEKL. V trimming: 2 bases; J trimming: 6 bases; junction bases outside the gene matches: 15. The CDR3 runs to 19 residues. CDR3 nucleotides: TGCGCCAGCAGCCAACGTTCCGGGACTAGCGGGAGAGGGCCCAGCGAGCAGTACTTC. Its translation is CASSQRSGTSGRGPSEQYF.

The chain recombines TRBV5-8 with TRBJ2-7, with TRBD2 matching over 13 bases. The junction had 5 bases not matched to a gene; V was cut back by 5 bases and J by 3 bases. CDR3 length: 15 residues. The germline gives CDR1 SGHTS, CDR2 YDEGEE. The CDR3 loop is CASSPWTSGSYEQYF. The CDR3 DNA reads TGTGCCAGCAGTCCCTGGACTAGCGGGAGCTACGAGCAGTACTTC.

The rearrangement links TRBV6-2 or TRBV6-3 to TRBJ2-1, with TRBD2 matching over 10 bases. V dropped 6 bases and J dropped 3; count of bases not matched to a gene: 5. CDR3 length: 15 amino acids. The germline gives CDR1 MNHEY, CDR2 SVGEGT. In DNA form, the CDR3 reads TGTGCCAGCAGGCCTAGCGGGAGCTTCTACAATGAGCAGTTCTTC. Translating it yields CASRPSGSFYNEQFF.

The chain recombines TRBV10-3 with TRBJ2-1, with TRBD1 matching 11 bases. Trimming took 10 bases from V and 8 from J; bases not matched to a gene: 13. Germline V gives CDR1 ENHRY, CDR2 SYGVKD. This CDR3 comprises 15 residues. The CDR3 DNA reads as TGTGCCACGAACCCTAGGGGACAGGGGGTGGATGAGCAGTTCTTC. It is translated as CATNPRGQGVDEQFF.

The chain employs TRBV27 and TRBJ2-5; D remains unclear. The CDR3 has 13 residues. Germline V gene lookup returns CDR1 MNHEY and CDR2 SMNVEV (reference sequence). Deletions cut 8 bases from V and 5 bases from J, with 15 bases between. The CDR3 reads CASSLAVFETQYF. CDR3 DNA: TGTGCCAGCTCCCTGGCCGTATTCGAGACCCAGTACTTC.

This clone was observed a few times. The chain joins TRBV5-1 to TRBJ1-2; TRBD1 matches at 10 bases. This CDR3 contains 13 residues. The trim removed 5 bases at V and 8 bases at J, leaving 6 bases unmatched. Germline V gene lookup returns CDR1 SGHRS and CDR2 YFSETQ. The CDR3 DNA reads TGCGCCAGCAGAACGGGACAGGGGAACGGCTACACCTTC. It specifies CASRTGQGNGYTF.

The chain's CDR3 is CASSERWNTEAFF. Here the CDR3 DNA reads TGTGCCAGCAGTGAGCGGTGGAACACTGAAGCTTTCTTT. The V call is TRBV2, the J call TRBJ1-1; unclear D gene. V dropped 3 bases and J dropped 1 base, with 6 bases sitting between them. CDR1 is SNHLY, CDR2 FYNNEI, per germline. This CDR3 comprises 13 residues.

This chain uses TRBV6-4 with TRBJ2-3; 8 bases map to TRBD2. The CDR3 runs to 15 residues. With 6 bases clipped from V and 0 bases from J, the junction kept 5 bases outside the gene matches. From germline, CDR1 is MRHNA and CDR2 SNTAGT. Written as DNA, the CDR3 is TGTGCCAGCAGCCAAATAGCGGGAAGCACAGATACGCAGTATTTT. Amino acids: CASSQIAGSTDTQYF.

This clone was recorded a few times. The CDR3 region has the DNA TGTGCCAGCAAGGGACAGCTTGGAAACACCATATATTTT. Translating gives CASKGQLGNTIYF. V usage is TRBV7-9 and J usage is TRBJ1-3; TRBD1 aligns across 7 bases. The CDR3 is 13 residues long. The junction had 3 bases not matched to a gene; V was cut back by 7 bases and J by 3 bases. Germline V lookup: CDR1 SEHNR, CDR2 FQNEAQ (reference sequence).

V is TRBV10-3 and J is TRBJ1-1; 7 positions match TRBD1. This CDR3 is built from 13 residues. CDR1 is ENHRY, CDR2 SYGVKD, per germline. V trimming: 4 bases; J trimming: 1 base; junction bases outside the gene matches: 0. The CDR3 DNA sequence: TGTGCCATCAGTGGGACAGGGAACACTGAAGCTTTCTTT. This gives the protein CAISGTGNTEAFF.

The chain combines TRBV5-6 with TRBJ1-5, with D possibly TRBD1 on 5 matching bases. The CDR3 is 15 residues long. Germline values: CDR1 SGHDT, CDR2 YYEEEE. V was pared by 3 bases and J by 4 bases, with 14 bases between. CDR3 amino acids: CASSSMPSGNQPQHF. CDR3 nucleotides: TGTGCCAGCAGCTCTATGCCCTCAGGGAATCAGCCCCAGCATTTT.

This chain connects TRBV7-9 to TRBJ2-5; 9 bases line up with TRBD2. V dropped 10 bases and J dropped 5; count of bases not matched to a gene: 8. The V gene's germline CDR1 is SEHNR and CDR2 FQNEAQ (reference sequence). The CDR3 is 13 amino acids. This chain's CDR3 is CANQAGGGETQYF. The CDR3 DNA sequence: TGTGCCAACCAAGCGGGAGGTGGGGAGACCCAGTACTTC.

The chain joins TRBV5-1 to TRBJ1-1; TRBD1 might be the D (6 bases). The CDR3 length is 17 residues. Germline CDR1 reads SGHRS; CDR2 reads YFSETQ. Trimming took 3 bases from V and 0 from J, leaving 18 bases between them. CDR3 sequence reads: CASSSPDSQLMNTEAFF. The CDR3 bases are TGCGCCAGCAGCTCGCCGGACAGCCAACTCATGAACACTGAAGCTTTCTTT.

This chain connects TRBV11-2 to TRBJ2-4; 7 nucleotides agree with TRBD2. The CDR3 length is 17 residues. CDR1 is SGHAT, CDR2 FQNNGV, per germline. V lost 5 bases and J lost 0; bases outside the gene matches: 10. CDR3: CASSDSATSLAKNIQYF. The DNA of the CDR3 is TGTGCCAGCAGCGATAGTGCGACTAGCTTAGCCAAAAACATTCAGTACTTC.

This chain joins TRBV19 and TRBJ1-3; 7 bases map to TRBD1. There are 15 residues in the CDR3. After removal of 6 bases from V and 1 base from J, the junction contained 6 bases not matched to a gene. Per germline, CDR1 LNHDA and CDR2 SQIVND (reference sequence). CDR3 residues: CASSSGGLSGNTIYF. In DNA form, the CDR3 reads TGTGCCAGTAGCTCAGGGGGATTATCTGGAAACACCATATATTTT.

Here the CDR3 reads CASSDRAAGELFF. The CDR3 DNA sequence: TGTGCCAGCAGTGACCGAGCGGCCGGGGAGCTGTTTTTT. The chain combines TRBV6-4 with TRBJ2-2; tentative D call: TRBD2 (5 bases). Per the germline V gene, CDR1 is MRHNA and CDR2 is SNTAGT. The CDR3 totals 13 residues. V lost 2 bases, J lost 6 bases, and 7 bases lay in between.

The V call is TRBV2, the J call TRBJ2-7; 10 bases are shared with TRBD1. Unmatched junction bases numbered 9, after V lost 7 bases and J lost 3 bases. This CDR3 region has 15 residues. The germline V gene encodes CDR1 SNHLY and CDR2 FYNNEI. CDR3 protein: CASMPGTGVDYEQYF. CDR3 bases: TGTGCCAGCATGCCTGGGACAGGGGTGGACTACGAGCAGTACTTC.

The J gene is TRBJ1-2, the V gene TRBV6-5; tentative D call: TRBD1 (5 bases). Germline-derived CDR1 and CDR2 are MNHEY and SVGAGI. V was pared by 8 bases and J by 0 bases, with 10 bases between. The CDR3 extends over 13 amino acids. The chain's CDR3 is CASGTSANYGYTF. Here the CDR3 DNA reads TGTGCCAGCGGGACTAGCGCTAACTATGGCTACACCTTC.

V and J are TRBV19 and TRBJ2-4, with D unresolved. V shed 0 bases and J shed 0 bases, with 6 bases lying between them. The CDR3 totals 15 residues. Germline CDR1 reads LNHDA; CDR2 reads SQIVND (reference sequence). Here the CDR3 reads CASSIEGIAKNIQYF. CDR3 in DNA: TGTGCCAGTAGTATAGAGGGAATAGCCAAAAACATTCAGTACTTC.

This clone is a singleton in its sample. CDR3 DNA sequence: TGTGCCAGCAGCTTATTCCTAGCGGTTGACACAGATACGCAGTATTTT. Its translation: CASSLFLAVDTDTQYF. This chain connects TRBV7-2 to TRBJ2-3, with TRBD2 matching over 7 bases. V dropped 2 bases and J dropped 2; count of bases not matched to a gene: 7. The CDR3 sequence is 16 residues long. The germline CDR1 and CDR2 sequences are SGHTA and FQGNSA.

The J gene is TRBJ2-7, the V gene TRBV27, with TRBD1 matching 11 bases. The length of the CDR3 is 15 residues. Germline V gene lookup returns CDR1 MNHEY and CDR2 SMNVEV (reference sequence). The J segment lost 2 bases and the V segment lost 4 bases, leaving 4 bases of the junction unmatched. The chain's CDR3 is CASSSPGQGAYEQYF. The CDR3 DNA sequence: TGTGCCAGCAGTTCACCGGGACAGGGGGCCTACGAGCAGTACTTC.